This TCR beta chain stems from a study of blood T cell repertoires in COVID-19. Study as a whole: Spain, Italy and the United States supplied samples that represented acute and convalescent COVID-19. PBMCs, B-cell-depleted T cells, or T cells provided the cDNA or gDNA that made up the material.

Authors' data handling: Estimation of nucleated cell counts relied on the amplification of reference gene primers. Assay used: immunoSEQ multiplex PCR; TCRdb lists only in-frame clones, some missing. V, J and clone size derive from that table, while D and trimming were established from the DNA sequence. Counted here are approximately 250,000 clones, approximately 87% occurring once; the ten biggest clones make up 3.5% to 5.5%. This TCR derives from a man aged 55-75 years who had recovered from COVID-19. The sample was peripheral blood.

The CDR3 is CASSYIVSSYEQYF. The CDR3 DNA reads as TGTGCCAGCAGTTACATCGTTAGCTCCTACGAGCAGTACTTC. The V gene is TRBV6-6, the J gene TRBJ2-7; the D is unclear. Trimming took off 2 bases at V and 0 bases at J, with 8 bases between the two ends. The germline V gene has CDR1 MNHNY and CDR2 SVGAGI (reference sequence). This CDR3 comprises 14 residues.